This record looks at one T cell receptor beta chain sequence and its context. No antigen is known for it. The libraries of TRB cDNA were prepared using 5' RACE with UMI labels. From its re-call of the 5' RACE reads, TCRdb lists each CDR3 protein once, without DNA. This table holds more than 40,000 distinct CDR3 sequences. Germline values: CDR1 ENHRY, CDR2 SYGVKD. The CDR3 is made up of 15 amino acids. This sample is drawn from a study of CXCR3-negative and CXCR3-positive naive CD8 T cells. General observations from the study: Whereas both naive subsets had comparably high diversity, memory CD8+ cells had much lower diversity.

This TCR was sampled from a human donor in good health. Some clones in this sample may be carry-over from other donors' samples. Sample: naive CXCR3- CD8+ T cells from blood. Subset: CD45RO-CCR7+CD27+CD95- naive CD8+ T cells lacking CXCR3 (TNR3-). The chain joins TRBV10-3 to TRBJ2-2; TCRdb's D gene call, TRBD1, goes unchecked for lack of DNA. Here the CDR3 reads CAIASGTGIAGELFF.